Listed below are T cell receptor beta chains from one sample, sequenced in a study of T cell responses to AZD1222 COVID-19 vaccine. TCRdb's copy holds only in-frame clones and misses some; the assay was immunoSEQ multiplex PCR. The sample yields around 95,000 clones, around 90% seen once. The source was peripheral blood, collected on day 0 of AZD1222 vaccination. Source of these receptors: an adult in good health. CDR3s include the opening cysteine and the closing phenylalanine or tryptophan. D genes are given only for firm matches. Rows give clone size only sometimes, using once, few, many, or a class for an expanded clone.

CDR3nt	CDR3aa	j_gene	d_gene	v_gene	len	abundance
TGTGCCAGCAGTTCGGTTAGCCAGGGGTTGGGAAACACCATATATTTT	CASSSVSQGLGNTIYF	TRBJ1-3	-	TRBV28	16	-
TGTGCCAGCAGCGTAGGAGTGGGGGGATCTGGAAACACCATATATTTT	CASSVGVGGSGNTIYF	TRBJ1-3	-	TRBV9	16	-
TGTGCCAGCAGCGTAGTATCGGGACAGACATCTTATGGCTACACCTTC	CASSVVSGQTSYGYTF	TRBJ1-2	TRBD1	TRBV9	16	-
TGTGCCAGCAGTTCCACAGGGATTCGGGAGACCCAGTACTTC	CASSSTGIRETQYF	TRBJ2-5	-	TRBV28	14	-
TGTGCCAGCAGTTACAGGGGCTACACCTTC	CASSYRGYTF	TRBJ1-2	-	TRBV28	10	-
TGTGCCAGCAGTCCCGGGACAGGTTATGGCTACACCTTC	CASSPGTGYGYTF	TRBJ1-2	TRBD1	TRBV7-2	13	-
TGCGCCAGCAGCTTGGCCCCCGTCAACTCTGGAAACACCATATATTTT	CASSLAPVNSGNTIYF	TRBJ1-3	-	TRBV5-1	16	-
TGTGCCAGCAGCTTGGATCCGGGACTAGCTGGTATTCAGTACTTC	CASSLDPGLAGIQYF	TRBJ2-4	TRBD2	TRBV7-2	15	-
TGTGCCAGTAGTATTGGTACGGGTCCTGAAAAACTGTTTTTT	CASSIGTGPEKLFF	TRBJ1-4	-	TRBV19	14	-
TGTGCCTGGATGGCGGGAGCGGGTGAGCAGTACTTC	CAWMAGAGEQYF	TRBJ2-7	TRBD2	TRBV30	12	-
TGTGCCAGCAGCGTAGGGGGAGGTTGGGAGCTGTTTTTT	CASSVGGGWELFF	TRBJ2-2	-	TRBV9	13	-
TGTGCCAGCACCACCCCCAAGCATGGGGCCAACGTCCTGACTTTC	CASTTPKHGANVLTF	TRBJ2-6	-	TRBV28	15	-
TGTGCCAGCAGCTCCCGGGGTCGAACCCAAGAGACCCAGTACTTC	CASSSRGRTQETQYF	TRBJ2-5	-	TRBV5-6	15	once
TGTGCCAGCAGTTTGGTCAGCAATCAGCCCCAGCATTTT	CASSLVSNQPQHF	TRBJ1-5	-	TRBV28	13	-
TGCGCCAGCAGCGGTCCGGGACAGGTCTCCTACGAGCAGTACTTC	CASSGPGQVSYEQYF	TRBJ2-7	TRBD1	TRBV5-1	15	once
TGTGCCAGCAGAGGACAGGGGGGGTCTGTGGCCAAAAACATTCAGTACTTC	CASRGQGGSVAKNIQYF	TRBJ2-4	TRBD1	TRBV11-2	17	few
TGTGCCAGCAGCCGGCACGTCGCAGGGGCGCCCTTAGAAAAACTGTTTTTT	CASSRHVAGAPLEKLFF	TRBJ1-4	-	TRBV3-1/TRBV3-2	17	-
TGCGCCAGCAGCTTGGCCACCAGGTTCACCGGGGAGCTGTTTTTT	CASSLATRFTGELFF	TRBJ2-2	-	TRBV5-1	15	-
TGTGCCAGCAGCGTAGCTTTAGAGGGTGGTGATTTGGAGACCCAGTACTTC	CASSVALEGGDLETQYF	TRBJ2-5	-	TRBV9	17	-
TGTGCCAGTTCCATATCATCTACAACTAATGAAAAACTGTTTTTT	CASSISSTTNEKLFF	TRBJ1-4	-	TRBV19	15	-
TGCGCCAGCAGCTTGGATGGGTCTACTGACACAGATACGCAGTATTTT	CASSLDGSTDTDTQYF	TRBJ2-3	-	TRBV5-1	16	-
TGTGCCAGCAGCCAACCCGGGACGAGCTCCTACGAGCAGTACTTC	CASSQPGTSSYEQYF	TRBJ2-7	-	TRBV6-6	15	-
TGTGCCAGCAGTGAAGGAACACTAGAGGGGACCTACGAGCAGTACTTC	CASSEGTLEGTYEQYF	TRBJ2-7	-	TRBV2	16	-
TGCGCCAGCAGCTTTAGACAGCCGAACACTGAAGCTTTCTTT	CASSFRQPNTEAFF	TRBJ1-1	-	TRBV5-1	14	-
TGTGCCAGCAGCCGCTTTAAGAGCTACGAGCAGTACTTC	CASSRFKSYEQYF	TRBJ2-7	-	TRBV28	13	-
TGTGCCAGCAGCGCAGAGGAAGGTAAAGGTTCACCCCTCCACTTT	CASSAEEGKGSPLHF	TRBJ1-6	-	TRBV9	15	-
TGTGCCACCAGTGATAGAGGGTACTTTGGATATAGCAATCAGCCCCAGCATTTT	CATSDRGYFGYSNQPQHF	TRBJ1-5	-	TRBV24-1	18	-
TGTGCCAGCAGCCAAGTCGTAGCGGGAGGGGAGCAGTTCTTC	CASSQVVAGGEQFF	TRBJ2-1	TRBD2	TRBV3-1/TRBV3-2	14	-
TGTGCCAGCACTAGAGACAGGGGTGGCTACACCTTC	CASTRDRGGYTF	TRBJ1-2	TRBD1	TRBV6-5	12	once
TGCGCCACAGAACGAGGGAGGGAGACCCAGTACTTC	CATERGRETQYF	TRBJ2-5	-	TRBV10-1	12	-
TGTGCCAGCAGTCTTAGCGGCGACGAGCAGTACTTC	CASSLSGDEQYF	TRBJ2-7	-	TRBV6-6	12	few
TGTGCCAGCACCCGACAGGGCAAATTTAACGAGCAGTACTTC	CASTRQGKFNEQYF	TRBJ2-7	TRBD1	TRBV5-6	14	-
TGTGCCAGTAGTATAAAGCTAGCGGGGGCGGAGACCCAGTACTTC	CASSIKLAGAETQYF	TRBJ2-5	TRBD2	TRBV19	15	-
TGTGCCAGCATTGGGCCCGGGACAGGGTACTCACCCCTCCACTTT	CASIGPGTGYSPLHF	TRBJ1-6	TRBD1	TRBV2	15	-
TGCAGCGTTGAAAATCTAGCAGATACGCAGTATTTT	CSVENLADTQYF	TRBJ2-3	-	TRBV29-1	12	-
TGTGCCAGCTCATATTCCATGGACTTACCAAGTGGGATTCAGTACTTC	CASSYSMDLPSGIQYF	TRBJ2-4	-	TRBV18	16	once
TGTGCCACCAGCGAGGGGGGGGGCGAGGGAGATACGCAGTATTTT	CATSEGGGEGDTQYF	TRBJ2-3	-	TRBV15	15	-
TGTGCCAGCACCCTTGAGGGAGGGGCAGCAACCTACGAGCAGTACTTC	CASTLEGGAATYEQYF	TRBJ2-7	TRBD2	TRBV28	16	few
TGCGCCAGCAGCGGGGACACAGACTATGGCTACACCTTC	CASSGDTDYGYTF	TRBJ1-2	-	TRBV5-1	13	-
TGTGCCATCAGTGAGTCGAGTTCAGGGGGCTCGAGCAATCAGCCCCAGCATTTT	CAISESSSGGSSNQPQHF	TRBJ1-5	TRBD1	TRBV10-3	18	-
TGTGCCACCAGCAGAGGGGACAGGGTGAACACTGAAGCTTTCTTT	CATSRGDRVNTEAFF	TRBJ1-1	TRBD1	TRBV15	15	-